This is a list of T cell receptor beta chains from one sample in a study of T cells expressing NK-cell markers. TCRdb re-called the 5' RACE reads and shows each CDR3 protein once, DNA omitted. The sample has 150,000 to 160,000 distinct CDR3 sequences. Sequences were obtained from blood T cells: a sorted CD56 or NKG2C T cell subset, CD4+ or CD8+ T cells, or bulk PBMC T cells (not recorded which). The receptors stem from a woman in her forties or fifties in good health. The CDR3 runs from the conserved cysteine through the conserved F or W. Fields, in order: CDR3 length, V gene, J gene, CDR3 protein.

14	TRBV6-1	TRBJ1-2	CASSGTGWNYGYTF
13	TRBV24-1	TRBJ2-3	CATSDLMGDTQYF
14	TRBV27	TRBJ1-6	CASSGTGGGSPLHF
14	TRBV4-1	TRBJ2-2	CASRGPGVPGELFF
14	TRBV5-1	TRBJ2-2	CASSLKGKSGELFF
17	TRBV12-3/TRBV12-4	TRBJ2-5	CASSAAGTSGLQRTQYF
16	TRBV2	TRBJ2-7	CASSESHDGYSYEQYF
17	TRBV7-8	TRBJ2-5	CASSFSSGTGALGTQYF
14	TRBV6-1	TRBJ2-1	CASSEGSGRNEQFF
14	TRBV9	TRBJ2-7	CASSVGGERGEQYF
13	TRBV19	TRBJ2-2	CASSGKADGELFF
15	TRBV18	TRBJ2-1	CASSPKTSGKIEQFF
15	TRBV7-2	TRBJ2-5	CASSTSGRAWETQYF
16	TRBV7-6	TRBJ2-1	CASSPGGAELYNEQFF
12	TRBV11-2	TRBJ2-1	CASRLGVHEQFF
16	TRBV7-3	TRBJ2-1	CASSLTPGTGVDEQFF
16	TRBV4-1	TRBJ1-6	CASGTGSAIYDSPLHF
14	TRBV27	TRBJ1-1	CASSLSYRRALAFF
15	TRBV5-1	TRBJ1-1	CASSFSGPGGLEAFF
14	TRBV12-3/TRBV12-4	TRBJ2-5	CASSLVGGQETQYF
14	TRBV27	TRBJ2-1	CASSAIAGYGEQFF
15	TRBV12-3/TRBV12-4	TRBJ2-5	CASSSPGQGVETQYF
13	TRBV7-9	TRBJ2-7	CASSYGATYEQYF
15	TRBV6-5	TRBJ2-7	CASSWGAGVLYEQYF